Reported below is one T cell receptor beta chain. Its antigen is not known. The same CDR3 arises from other DNA sequences in this sample as well. This sample is drawn from a study of Ad26.COV2.S vaccination and SARS-CoV-2 variants. Treatment indicated: over 15 received Ad26.COV2.S at low or high dose, single or two shots; about 5 received placebo; per-sample allocation not given. Material that was analyzed had been drawn on day 63 after the first vaccine or placebo injection. Study-wide findings and caveats: It was reported that spike-specific CD8+ and CD4+ T cell responses were substantially broad after vaccination. Quantification of TCR breadth and depth may have yielded underestimates of total T cell responses.

Here immunoSEQ multiplex PCR was the method, and the copy in TCRdb shows in-frame clones only, minus some. The table shows hundreds of thousands of clones, with 85% to 90% occurring only once. The sample here was peripheral blood, taken in a trial of Ad26.COV2.S vaccine versus placebo. The source of this sequence is a person aged 18-65 years who received the Ad26.COV2.S COVID-19 vaccine or a placebo.

CDR3: CASSPTVSSYNSPLHF. The CDR3 bases are TGTGCCAGCAGCCCTACAGTTAGCTCCTATAATTCACCCCTCCACTTT. This rearrangement joins TRBV7-2 to TRBJ1-6, with D uncertain. The germline gives CDR1 SGHTA, CDR2 FQGNSA. The germline V and J ends were trimmed by 5 bases and 0 bases, with 11 bases remaining between them. The CDR3 is 16 amino acids.